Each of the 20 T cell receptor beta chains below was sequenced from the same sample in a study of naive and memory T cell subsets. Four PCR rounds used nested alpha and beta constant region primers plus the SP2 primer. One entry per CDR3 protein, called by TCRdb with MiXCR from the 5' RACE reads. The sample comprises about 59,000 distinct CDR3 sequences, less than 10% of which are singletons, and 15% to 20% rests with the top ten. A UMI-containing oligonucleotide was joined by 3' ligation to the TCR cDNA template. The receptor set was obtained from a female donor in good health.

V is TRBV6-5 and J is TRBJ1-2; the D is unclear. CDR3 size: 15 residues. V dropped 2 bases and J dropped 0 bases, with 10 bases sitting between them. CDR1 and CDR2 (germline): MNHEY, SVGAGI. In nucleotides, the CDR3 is TGTGCCAGCAGTTACGTGGGCCCCTCTAACTATGGCTACACCTTC. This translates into CASSYVGPSNYGYTF.

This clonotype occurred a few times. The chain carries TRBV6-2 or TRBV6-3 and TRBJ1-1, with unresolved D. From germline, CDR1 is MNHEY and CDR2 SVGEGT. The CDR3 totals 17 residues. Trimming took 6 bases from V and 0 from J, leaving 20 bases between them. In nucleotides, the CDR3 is TGTGCCAGCAGGGGGAGTCGTCCGCGGTTCATGAACACTGAAGCTTTCTTT. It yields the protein CASRGSRPRFMNTEAFF.

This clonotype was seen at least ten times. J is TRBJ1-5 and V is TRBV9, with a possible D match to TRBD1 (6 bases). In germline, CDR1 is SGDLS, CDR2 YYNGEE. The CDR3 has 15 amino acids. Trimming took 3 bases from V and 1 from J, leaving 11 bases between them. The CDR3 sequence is CASSEGGTSNQPQHF. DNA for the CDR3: TGTGCCAGCAGCGAGGGGGGGACGAGCAATCAGCCCCAGCATTTT.

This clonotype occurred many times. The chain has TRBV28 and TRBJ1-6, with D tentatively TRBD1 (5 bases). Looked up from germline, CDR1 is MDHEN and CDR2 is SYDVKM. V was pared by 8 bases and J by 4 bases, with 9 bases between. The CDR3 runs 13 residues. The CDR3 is CASAQGYNSPLHF. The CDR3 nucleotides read TGTGCCAGCGCCCAGGGTTATAATTCACCCCTCCACTTT.

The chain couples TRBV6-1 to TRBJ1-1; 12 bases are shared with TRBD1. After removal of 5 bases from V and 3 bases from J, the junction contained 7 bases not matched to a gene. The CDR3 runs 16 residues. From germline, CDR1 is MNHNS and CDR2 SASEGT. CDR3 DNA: TGTGCCAGCAGTCGGGGACAGGGGGCATGGGACACTGAAGCTTTCTTT. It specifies CASSRGQGAWDTEAFF.

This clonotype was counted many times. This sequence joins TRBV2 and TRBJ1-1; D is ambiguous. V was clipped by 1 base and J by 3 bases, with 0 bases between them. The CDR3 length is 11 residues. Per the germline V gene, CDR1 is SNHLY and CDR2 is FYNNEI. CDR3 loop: CASSEDTEAFF. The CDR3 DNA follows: TGTGCCAGCAGTGAAGACACTGAAGCTTTCTTT.

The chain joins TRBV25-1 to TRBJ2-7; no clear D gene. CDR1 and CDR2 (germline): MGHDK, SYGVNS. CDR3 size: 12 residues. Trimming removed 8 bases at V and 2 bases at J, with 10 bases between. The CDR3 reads CASSTTTYEQYF. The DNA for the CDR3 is TGTGCCAGCTCTACAACGACCTACGAGCAGTACTTC.

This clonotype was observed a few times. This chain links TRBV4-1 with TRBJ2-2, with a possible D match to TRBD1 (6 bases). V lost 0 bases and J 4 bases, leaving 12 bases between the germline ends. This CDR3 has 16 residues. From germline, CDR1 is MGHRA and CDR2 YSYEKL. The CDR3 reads CASSQDGGRVTGELFF. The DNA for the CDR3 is TGCGCCAGCAGCCAAGATGGGGGCAGGGTCACCGGGGAGCTGTTTTTT.

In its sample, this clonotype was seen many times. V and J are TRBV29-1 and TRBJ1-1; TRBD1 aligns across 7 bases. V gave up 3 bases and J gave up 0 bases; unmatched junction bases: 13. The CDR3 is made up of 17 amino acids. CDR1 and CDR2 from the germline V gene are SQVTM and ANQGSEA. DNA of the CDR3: TGCAGCGTTGAGGTTCTAGGGACAGCACCCCTGAACACTGAAGCTTTCTTT. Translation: CSVEVLGTAPLNTEAFF.

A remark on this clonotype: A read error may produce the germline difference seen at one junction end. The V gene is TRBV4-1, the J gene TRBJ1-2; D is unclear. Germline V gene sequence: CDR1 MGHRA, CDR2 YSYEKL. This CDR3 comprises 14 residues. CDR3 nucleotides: TGCGCCAGCAGCCAAATCGAGCTAAACTATAGCTACACCTTC. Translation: CASSQIELNYSYTF.

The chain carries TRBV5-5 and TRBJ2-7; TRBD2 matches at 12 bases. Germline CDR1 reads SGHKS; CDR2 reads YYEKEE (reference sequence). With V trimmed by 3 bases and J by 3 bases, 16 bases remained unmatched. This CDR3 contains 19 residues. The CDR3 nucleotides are TGTGCCAGCAGCTCTCGACTAAGGCTGACTAGCGGGAGAAACTACGAGCAGTACTTC. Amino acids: CASSSRLRLTSGRNYEQYF. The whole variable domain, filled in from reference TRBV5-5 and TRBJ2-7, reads DAGVTQSPTHLIKTRGQQVTLRCSPISGHKSVSWYQQVLGQGPQFIFQYYEKEERGRGNFPDRFSARQFPNYSSELNVNALLLGDSALYLCASSSRLRLTSGRNYEQYFGPGTRLTVT.

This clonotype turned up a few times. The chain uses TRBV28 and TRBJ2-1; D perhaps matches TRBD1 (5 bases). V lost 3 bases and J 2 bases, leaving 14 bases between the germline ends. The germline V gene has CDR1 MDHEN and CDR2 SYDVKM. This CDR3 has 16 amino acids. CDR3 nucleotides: TGTGCCAGCAGTTTCTCAGGGTTAGGGACCTACAATGAGCAGTTCTTC. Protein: CASSFSGLGTYNEQFF.

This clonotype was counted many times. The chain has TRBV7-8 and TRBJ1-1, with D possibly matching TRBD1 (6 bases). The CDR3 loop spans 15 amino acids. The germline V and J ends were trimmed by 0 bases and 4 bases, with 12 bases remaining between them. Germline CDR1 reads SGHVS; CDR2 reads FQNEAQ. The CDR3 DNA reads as TGTGCCAGCAGCTTAGCACTTACAGGGTTCACTGAAGCTTTCTTT. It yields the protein CASSLALTGFTEAFF.

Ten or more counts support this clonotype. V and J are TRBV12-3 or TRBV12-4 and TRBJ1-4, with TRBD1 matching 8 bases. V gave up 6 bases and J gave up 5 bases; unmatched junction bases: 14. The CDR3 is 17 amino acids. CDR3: CASSPRGQGARNEKLFF. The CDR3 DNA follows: TGTGCCAGCAGCCCCCGGGGGCAGGGGGCGAGAAATGAAAAACTGTTTTTT.

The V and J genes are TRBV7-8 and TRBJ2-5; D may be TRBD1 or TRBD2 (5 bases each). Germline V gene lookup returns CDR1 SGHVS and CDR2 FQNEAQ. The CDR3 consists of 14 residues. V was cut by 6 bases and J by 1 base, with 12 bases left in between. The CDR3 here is CASRKTGTQETQYF. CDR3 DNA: TGTGCCAGCAGAAAAACCGGGACCCAAGAGACCCAGTACTTC. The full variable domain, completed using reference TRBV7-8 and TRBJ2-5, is GAGVSQSPRYKVAKRGQDVALRCDPISGHVSLFWYQQALGQGPEFLTYFQNEAQLDKSGLPSDRFFAERPEGSVSTLKIQRTQQEDSAVYLCASRKTGTQETQYFGPGTRLLVL.

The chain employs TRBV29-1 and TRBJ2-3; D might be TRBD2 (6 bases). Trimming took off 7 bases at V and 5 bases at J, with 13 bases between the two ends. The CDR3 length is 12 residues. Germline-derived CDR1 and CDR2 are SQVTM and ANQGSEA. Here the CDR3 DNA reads TGCAGCGAGGGAGGAATGGGAGATACGCAGTATTTT. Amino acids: CSEGGMGDTQYF.

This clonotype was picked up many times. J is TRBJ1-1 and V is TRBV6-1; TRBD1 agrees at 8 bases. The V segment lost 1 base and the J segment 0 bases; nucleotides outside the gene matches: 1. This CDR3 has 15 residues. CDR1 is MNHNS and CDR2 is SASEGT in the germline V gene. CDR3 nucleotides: TGTGCCAGCAGTGAAGGGACAGGGATGAACACTGAAGCTTTCTTT. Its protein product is CASSEGTGMNTEAFF.

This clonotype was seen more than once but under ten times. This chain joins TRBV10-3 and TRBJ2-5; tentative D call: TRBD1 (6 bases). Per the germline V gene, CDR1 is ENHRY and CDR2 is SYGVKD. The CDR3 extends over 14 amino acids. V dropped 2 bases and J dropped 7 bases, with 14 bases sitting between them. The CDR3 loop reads CAISETTGLTTQYF. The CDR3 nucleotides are TGTGCCATCAGTGAGACCACAGGGCTCACGACCCAGTACTTC.

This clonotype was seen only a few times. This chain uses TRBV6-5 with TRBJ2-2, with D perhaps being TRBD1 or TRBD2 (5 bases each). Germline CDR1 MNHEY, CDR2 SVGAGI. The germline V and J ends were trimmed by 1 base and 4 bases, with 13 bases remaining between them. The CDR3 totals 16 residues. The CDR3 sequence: CASSYWGKRATGELFF. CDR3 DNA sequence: TGTGCCAGCAGTTACTGGGGGAAGAGGGCCACCGGGGAGCTGTTTTTT.

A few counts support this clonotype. DNA of the CDR3: TGCGCCAGCAGCACCCAAACCCGGGACAGGAGAAATGAAGCTTTCTTT. Its protein is CASSTQTRDRRNEAFF. This chain joins TRBV4-1 and TRBJ1-1; 8 bases map to TRBD1. Germline V gives CDR1 MGHRA, CDR2 YSYEKL. V lost 5 bases and J lost 7; bases outside the gene matches: 15. The CDR3 consists of 16 residues.